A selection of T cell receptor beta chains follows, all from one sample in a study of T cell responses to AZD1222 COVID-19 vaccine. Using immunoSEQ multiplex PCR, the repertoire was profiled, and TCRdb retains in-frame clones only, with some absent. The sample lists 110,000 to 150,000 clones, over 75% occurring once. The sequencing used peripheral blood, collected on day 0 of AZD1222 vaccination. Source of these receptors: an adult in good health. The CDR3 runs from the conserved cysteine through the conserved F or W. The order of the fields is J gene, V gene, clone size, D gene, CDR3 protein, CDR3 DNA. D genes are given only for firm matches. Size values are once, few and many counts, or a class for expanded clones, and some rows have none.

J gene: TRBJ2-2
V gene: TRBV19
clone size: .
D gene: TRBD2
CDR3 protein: CASKGGRYTGELFF
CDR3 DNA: TGTGCCAGTAAAGGCGGGAGGTACACCGGGGAGCTGTTTTTT

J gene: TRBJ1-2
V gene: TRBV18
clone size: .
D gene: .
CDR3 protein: CASSPAGRGYGYTF
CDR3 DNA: TGTGCCAGCTCACCCGCCGGGAGGGGCTATGGCTACACCTTC

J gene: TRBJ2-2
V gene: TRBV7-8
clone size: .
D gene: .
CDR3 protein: CASSFFRLANTGELFF
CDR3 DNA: TGTGCCAGCAGCTTCTTTAGACTGGCGAACACCGGGGAGCTGTTTTTT

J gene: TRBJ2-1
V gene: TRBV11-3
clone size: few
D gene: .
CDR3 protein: CASSLTGVQSYNEQFF
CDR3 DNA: TGTGCCAGCAGCCTGACGGGGGTGCAGTCCTACAATGAGCAGTTCTTC

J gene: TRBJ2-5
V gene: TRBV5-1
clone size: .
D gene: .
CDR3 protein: CASAVEGLSQETQYF
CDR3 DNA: TGCGCCAGCGCCGTCGAGGGACTGTCTCAAGAGACCCAGTACTTC

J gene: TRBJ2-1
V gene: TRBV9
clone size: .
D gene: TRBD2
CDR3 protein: CASSHRLAGGHNEQFF
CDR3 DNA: TGTGCCAGCAGCCACCGACTAGCGGGGGGGCATAATGAGCAGTTCTTC

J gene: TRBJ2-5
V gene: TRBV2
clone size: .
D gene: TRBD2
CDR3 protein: CAVREGLAGQETQYF
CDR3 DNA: TGTGCCGTACGAGAGGGACTAGCGGGGCAAGAGACCCAGTACTTC

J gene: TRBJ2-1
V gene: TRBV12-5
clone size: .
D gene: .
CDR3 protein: CASGWDGSYNEQFF
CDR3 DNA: TGTGCTAGTGGCTGGGACGGATCTTACAATGAGCAGTTCTTC

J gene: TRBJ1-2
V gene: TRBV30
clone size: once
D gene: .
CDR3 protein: CAWSLPSYGYTF
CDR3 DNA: TGTGCCTGGAGTCTGCCCTCCTATGGCTACACCTTC

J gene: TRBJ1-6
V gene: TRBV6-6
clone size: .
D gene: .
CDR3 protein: CASSYSGRRDSPLHF
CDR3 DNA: TGTGCCAGCAGTTACTCTGGACGGAGGGACTCACCCCTCCACTTT

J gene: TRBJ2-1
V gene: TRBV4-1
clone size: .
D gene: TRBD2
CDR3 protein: CASSQNLLAEGYNEQFF
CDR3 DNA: TGCGCCAGCAGCCAAAATCTACTAGCGGAGGGTTACAATGAGCAGTTCTTC

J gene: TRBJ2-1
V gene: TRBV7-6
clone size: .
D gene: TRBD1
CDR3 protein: CASSPPDGQGYNEQFF
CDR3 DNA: TGTGCCAGCAGCCCCCCCGACGGACAGGGGTACAATGAGCAGTTCTTC

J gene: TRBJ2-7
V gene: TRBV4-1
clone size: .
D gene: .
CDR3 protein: CASSQDRNSGTTYSYEQYF
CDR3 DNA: TGCGCCAGCAGCCAAGATCGTAATAGCGGAACAACCTACTCCTACGAGCAGTACTTC

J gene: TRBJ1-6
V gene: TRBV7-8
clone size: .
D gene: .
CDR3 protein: CASSLFGSSYNSPLHF
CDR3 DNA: TGTGCCAGCAGCTTATTTGGGAGCTCCTATAATTCACCCCTCCACTTT

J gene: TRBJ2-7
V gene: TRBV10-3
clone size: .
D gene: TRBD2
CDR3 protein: CAMGGGPAYEQYF
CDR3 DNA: TGTGCCATGGGGGGGGGACCCGCTTACGAGCAGTACTTC

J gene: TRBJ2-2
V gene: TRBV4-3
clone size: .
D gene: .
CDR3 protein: CASSQDTRVANTGELFF
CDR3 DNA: TGCGCCAGCAGCCAAGATACCCGGGTCGCGAACACCGGGGAGCTGTTTTTT

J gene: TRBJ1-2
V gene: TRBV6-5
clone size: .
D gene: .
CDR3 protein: CASSYGRNYGYTF
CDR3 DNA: TGTGCCAGCAGTTACGGGCGGAACTATGGCTACACCTTC

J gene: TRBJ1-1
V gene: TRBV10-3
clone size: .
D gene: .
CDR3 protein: CAIEGENTEAFF
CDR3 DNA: TGTGCCATCGAAGGGGAGAACACTGAAGCTTTCTTT

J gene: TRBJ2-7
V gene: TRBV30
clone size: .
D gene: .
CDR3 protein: CAWSTSGSPEQYF
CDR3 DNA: TGTGCCTGGAGTACCTCAGGTAGTCCCGAGCAGTACTTC

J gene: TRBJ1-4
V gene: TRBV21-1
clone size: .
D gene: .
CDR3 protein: CASSYSKSTNEKLFF
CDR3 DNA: TGTGCCAGCAGTTACAGCAAGTCAACTAATGAAAAACTGTTTTTT

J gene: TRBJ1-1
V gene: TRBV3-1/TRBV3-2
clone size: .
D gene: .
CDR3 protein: CASSEGGRRNTEAFF
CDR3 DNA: TGTGCCAGCAGCGAAGGGGGACGCCGGAACACTGAAGCTTTCTTT

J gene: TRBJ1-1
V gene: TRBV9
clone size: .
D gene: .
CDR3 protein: CASSAQGRGNTEAFF
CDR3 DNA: TGTGCCAGCAGCGCACAGGGTAGGGGAAACACTGAAGCTTTCTTT

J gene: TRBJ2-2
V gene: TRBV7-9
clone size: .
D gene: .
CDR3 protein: CASSLALPGGGELFF
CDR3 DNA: TGTGCCAGCAGCTTAGCGCTCCCAGGCGGCGGGGAGCTGTTTTTT

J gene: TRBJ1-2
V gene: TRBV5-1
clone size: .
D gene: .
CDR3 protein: CASSLDAGATLRGYTF
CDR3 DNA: TGCGCCAGCAGCTTGGACGCGGGGGCGACATTACGTGGCTACACCTTC

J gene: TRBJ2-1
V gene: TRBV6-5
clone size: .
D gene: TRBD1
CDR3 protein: CASRATGELYNEQFF
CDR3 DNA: TGTGCCAGCAGGGCGACAGGGGAGCTTTACAATGAGCAGTTCTTC

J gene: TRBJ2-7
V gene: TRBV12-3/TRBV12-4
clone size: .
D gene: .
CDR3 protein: CASSLGQDPYF
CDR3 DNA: TGTGCCAGCAGTTTGGGACAAGATCCGTACTTC

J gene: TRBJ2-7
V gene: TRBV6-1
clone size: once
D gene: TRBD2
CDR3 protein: CASSEVWGAGDEQYF
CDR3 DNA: TGTGCCAGCAGTGAAGTATGGGGAGCGGGGGACGAGCAGTACTTC

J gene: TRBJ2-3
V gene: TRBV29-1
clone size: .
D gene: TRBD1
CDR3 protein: CSVVGPGTGGRADTQYF
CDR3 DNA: TGCAGCGTTGTGGGCCCCGGGACAGGGGGACGGGCAGATACGCAGTATTTT

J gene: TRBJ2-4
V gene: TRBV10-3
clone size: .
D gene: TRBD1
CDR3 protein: CAISGTGQPGIQYF
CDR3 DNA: TGTGCCATCAGTGGGACAGGGCAACCGGGGATTCAGTACTTC

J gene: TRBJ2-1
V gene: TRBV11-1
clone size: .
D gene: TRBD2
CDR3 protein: CASSFGPGLAGNEQFF
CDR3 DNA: TGTGCCAGCAGCTTTGGTCCGGGACTAGCGGGCAATGAGCAGTTCTTC

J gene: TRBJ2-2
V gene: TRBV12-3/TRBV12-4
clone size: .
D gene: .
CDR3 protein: CASSLGDTGELFF
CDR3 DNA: TGTGCCAGCAGTTTGGGGGACACCGGGGAGCTGTTTTTT

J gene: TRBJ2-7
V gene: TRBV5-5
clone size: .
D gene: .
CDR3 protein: CASSLIQHSLFEQYF
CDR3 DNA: TGTGCCAGCAGCCTAATACAGCATTCTTTATTCGAGCAGTACTTC

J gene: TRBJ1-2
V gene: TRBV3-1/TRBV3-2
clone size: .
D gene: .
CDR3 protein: CASSQDGYGYTF
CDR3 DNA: TGTGCCAGCAGCCAAGATGGGTATGGCTACACCTTC

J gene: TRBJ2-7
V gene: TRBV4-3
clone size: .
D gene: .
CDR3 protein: CASSQEVRAEPPYEQYF
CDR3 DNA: TGCGCCAGCAGCCAAGAGGTCCGGGCGGAGCCCCCCTACGAGCAGTACTTC

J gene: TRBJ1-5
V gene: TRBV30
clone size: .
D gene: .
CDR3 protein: CAWGLGGDQPQHF
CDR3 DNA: TGTGCCTGGGGGCTGGGAGGGGATCAGCCCCAGCATTTT

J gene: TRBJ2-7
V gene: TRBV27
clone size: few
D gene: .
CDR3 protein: CASSLSRYGEQYF
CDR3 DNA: TGTGCCAGCAGCCTTAGCCGGTACGGGGAGCAGTACTTC